The source of this T cell receptor (beta chain) is a study of human T cells and chemical hapten exposure. About the research overall: Donors were sensitized with 2% DPC on the upper inner arm.

This CDR3 region has 18 residues. The germline gives CDR1 SGHVS, CDR2 FNYEAQ. The J segment lost 4 bases and the V segment lost 6 bases, leaving 14 bases of the junction unmatched. This clonotype was detected only a few times. Attachment of unique molecular identifiers to individual cDNA molecules was performed in the library. TCRdb re-called the RACE reads with MiXCR, one entry per CDR3 protein. This repertoire shows approximately 82,000 distinct CDR3 sequences, under 12% found once; its top ten account for 2% to 2.5%. The time point was: patch test 1, 2 weeks after DPC sensitization. This sample's treatment: therapeutic diphenylcyclopropenone sensitization with weekly scalp DPC.

This TCR was recovered from a man aged 35 to 55 with alopecia areata. Some clones in this sample may be carry-over from other donors' samples. Sample: whole blood, taken in connection with sensitization to the hapten diphenylcyclopropenone (DPC). This chain connects TRBV7-6 to TRBJ2-3; TRBD2 agrees at 12 bases. CDR3 residues: CASRPTLAGGPLADTQYF. The CDR3 coding sequence is TGTGCCAGCAGACCAACTCTAGCGGGAGGGCCGTTAGCAGATACGCAGTATTTT.